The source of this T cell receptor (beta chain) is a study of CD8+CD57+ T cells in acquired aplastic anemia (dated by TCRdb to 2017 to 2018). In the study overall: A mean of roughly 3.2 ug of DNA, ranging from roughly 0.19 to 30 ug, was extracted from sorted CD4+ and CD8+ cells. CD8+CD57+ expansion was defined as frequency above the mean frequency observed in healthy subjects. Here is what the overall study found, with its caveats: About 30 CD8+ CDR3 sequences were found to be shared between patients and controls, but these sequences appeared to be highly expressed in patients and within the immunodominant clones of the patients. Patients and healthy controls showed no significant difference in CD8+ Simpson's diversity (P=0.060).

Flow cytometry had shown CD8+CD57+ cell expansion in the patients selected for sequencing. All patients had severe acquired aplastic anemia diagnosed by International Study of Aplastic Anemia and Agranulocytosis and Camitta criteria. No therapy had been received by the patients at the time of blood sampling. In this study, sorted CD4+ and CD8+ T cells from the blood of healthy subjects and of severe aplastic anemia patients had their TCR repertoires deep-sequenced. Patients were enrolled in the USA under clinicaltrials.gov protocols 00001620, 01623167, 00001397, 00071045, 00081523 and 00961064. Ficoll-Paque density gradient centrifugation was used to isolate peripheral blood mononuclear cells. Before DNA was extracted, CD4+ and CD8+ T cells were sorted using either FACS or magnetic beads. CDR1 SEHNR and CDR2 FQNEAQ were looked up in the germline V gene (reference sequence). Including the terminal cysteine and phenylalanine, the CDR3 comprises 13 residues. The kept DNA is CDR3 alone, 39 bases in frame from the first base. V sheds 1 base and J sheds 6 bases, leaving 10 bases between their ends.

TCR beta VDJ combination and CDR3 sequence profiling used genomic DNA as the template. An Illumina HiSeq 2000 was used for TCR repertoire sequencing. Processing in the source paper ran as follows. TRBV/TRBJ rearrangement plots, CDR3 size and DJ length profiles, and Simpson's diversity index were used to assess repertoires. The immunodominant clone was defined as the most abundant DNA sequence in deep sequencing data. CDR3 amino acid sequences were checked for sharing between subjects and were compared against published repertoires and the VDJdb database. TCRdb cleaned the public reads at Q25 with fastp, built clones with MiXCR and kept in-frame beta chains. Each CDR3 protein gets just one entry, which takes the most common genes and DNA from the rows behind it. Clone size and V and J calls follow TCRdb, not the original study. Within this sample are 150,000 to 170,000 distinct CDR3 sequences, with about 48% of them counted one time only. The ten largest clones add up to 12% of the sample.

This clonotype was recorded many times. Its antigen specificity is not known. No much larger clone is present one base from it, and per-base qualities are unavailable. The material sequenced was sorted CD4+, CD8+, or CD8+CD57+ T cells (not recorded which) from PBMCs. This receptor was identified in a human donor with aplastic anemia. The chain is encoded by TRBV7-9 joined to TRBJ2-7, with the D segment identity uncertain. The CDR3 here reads CASSLEGLAEQYF. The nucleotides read TGTGCCAGCAGCTTAGAAGGTCTGGCCGAGCAGTACTTC. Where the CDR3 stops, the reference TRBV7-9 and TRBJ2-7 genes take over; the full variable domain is DTGVSQNPRHKITKRGQNVTFRCDPISEHNRLYWYRQTLGQGPEFLTYFQNEAQLEKSRLLSDRFSAERPKGSFSTLEIQRTEQGDSAMYLCASSLEGLAEQYFGPGTRLTVT.